The present entry profiles one T cell receptor (beta chain) with its context. This sample stems from a study of blood T cell repertoires in COVID-19. Across the whole study: Sample material is recorded as cDNA or gDNA derived from T cells, B-cell-depleted T cells, or PBMCs.

Trimming shortened V by 4 bases and J by 5 bases, and 14 bases separated the two germline ends. Per the germline V gene, CDR1 is MDHEN and CDR2 is SYDVKM. CDR3 size: 14 residues. Using immunoSEQ multiplex PCR, the repertoire was profiled, and TCRdb retains in-frame clones only, with some absent. The sample lists 45,000 or so clones; approximately 80% were seen once. The rearrangement joins TRBV28 to TRBJ1-2; D may be TRBD1 (6 bases). The sequenced sample was peripheral blood. This clonotype was sampled from a man aged 65-85 years with acute or convalescent COVID-19. The CDR3 protein is CASSSDGQIYGYTF. For the CDR3, the DNA is TGTGCCAGCAGTTCCGATGGACAGATTTATGGCTACACCTTC.